A selection of T cell receptor beta chains follows, all from one sample in a study of blood T cell repertoires in COVID-19. TCRdb's table, derived via immunoSEQ multiplex PCR, lists solely in-frame clones and lacks some. The sample has 150,000 to 200,000 clones, 80% to 90% seen once. The specimen sequenced was peripheral blood. The receptors were gathered from a man aged 55 to 70 with acute or convalescent COVID-19. CDR3s include the opening cysteine and the closing phenylalanine or tryptophan. The D gene is left open where the match is weak. Clone sizes are given selectively: once, few, many, or a class where the clone is expanded.

>few|TRBJ2-7|NA|TRBV6-1
CASSELGIWDEQYF
TGTGCCAGCAGTGAACTCGGGATCTGGGACGAGCAGTACTTC
>few|TRBJ1-1|TRBD1|TRBV28
CASSFLRETGFTEAFF
TGTGCCAGCAGTTTTCTTCGAGAGACAGGGTTCACTGAAGCTTTCTTT
>NA|TRBJ1-3|NA|TRBV30
CAWTSSGNTIYF
TGTGCCTGGACGTCCTCCGGAAACACCATATATTTT
>NA|TRBJ2-5|NA|TRBV3-1/TRBV3-2
CASSQGVGTRGAQYF
TGTGCCAGCAGCCAAGGGGTAGGGACTCGCGGGGCCCAGTACTTC
>NA|TRBJ1-2|TRBD1|TRBV28
CASTNGQGFYGYTF
TGTGCCAGCACCAATGGACAGGGGTTCTATGGCTACACCTTC
>once|TRBJ1-2|NA|TRBV25-1
CASSERTAVGGYTF
TGTGCCAGCAGTGAAAGGACTGCCGTGGGTGGCTACACCTTC
>NA|TRBJ1-2|NA|TRBV29-1
CSVGGSYGYTF
TGCAGCGTTGGCGGCAGCTATGGCTACACCTTC
>NA|TRBJ2-5|NA|TRBV6-1
CASSEARAEETQYF
TGTGCCAGCAGTGAAGCGCGGGCAGAAGAGACCCAGTACTTC
>NA|TRBJ2-1|NA|TRBV29-1
CSVERDTQGNEQFF
TGCAGCGTTGAAAGGGACACCCAGGGGAATGAGCAGTTCTTC
>NA|TRBJ1-1|NA|TRBV28
CASSLYQEPTEAFF
TGTGCCAGCAGTTTATATCAGGAACCCACTGAAGCTTTCTTT
>once|TRBJ2-1|TRBD2|TRBV5-1
CASSPGLAGDEQFF
TGCGCCAGCAGTCCCGGACTAGCAGGGGATGAGCAGTTCTTC
>NA|TRBJ2-7|TRBD1|TRBV9
CASSVGDRGAVPYEQYF
TGTGCCAGCAGCGTCGGTGACAGGGGAGCAGTCCCCTACGAGCAGTACTTC